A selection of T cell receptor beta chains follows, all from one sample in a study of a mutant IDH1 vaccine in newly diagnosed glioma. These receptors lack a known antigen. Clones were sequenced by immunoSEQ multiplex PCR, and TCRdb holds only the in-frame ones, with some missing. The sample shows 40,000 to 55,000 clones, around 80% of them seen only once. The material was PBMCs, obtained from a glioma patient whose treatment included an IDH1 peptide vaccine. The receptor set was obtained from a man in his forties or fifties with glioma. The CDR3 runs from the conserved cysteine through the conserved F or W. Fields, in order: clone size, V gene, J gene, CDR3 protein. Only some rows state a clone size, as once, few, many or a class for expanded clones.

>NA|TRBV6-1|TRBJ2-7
CASSVDRRQYF
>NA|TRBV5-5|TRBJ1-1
CASSNGLWNTEAFF
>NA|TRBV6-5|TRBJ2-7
CASSPLEGSYEQYF
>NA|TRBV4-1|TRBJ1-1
CASSHSYTEAFF
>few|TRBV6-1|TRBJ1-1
CASRGRSGTEAFF
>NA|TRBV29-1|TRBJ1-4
CSARNPGEKLFF
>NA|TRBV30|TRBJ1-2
CAWSVAEYGYTF
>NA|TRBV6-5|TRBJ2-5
CASSYSKGRETQYF
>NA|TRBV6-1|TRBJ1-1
CASSEEGVLRTEAFF
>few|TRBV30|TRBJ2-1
CACPKASFYNEQFF
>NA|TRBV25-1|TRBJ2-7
CASKASGISYEQYF
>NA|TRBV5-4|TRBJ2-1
CASSLEGQGGNEQFF
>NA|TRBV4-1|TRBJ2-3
CASSQAGAGSDTQYF
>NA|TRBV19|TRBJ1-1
CASSIGGARAVNTEAFF
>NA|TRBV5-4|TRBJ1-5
CASSLEPGSSQPQHF
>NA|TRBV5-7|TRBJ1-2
CASSLWDRGYGYTF
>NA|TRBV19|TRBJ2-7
CASSLRLAGGLNEQYF
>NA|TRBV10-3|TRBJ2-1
CAIRTLGLVDEQFF
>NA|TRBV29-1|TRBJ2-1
CSVLQWGAESANEQFF
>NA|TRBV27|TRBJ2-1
CASSLAPRPYNEQFF
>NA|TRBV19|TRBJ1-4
CASSMSTYEKLFF
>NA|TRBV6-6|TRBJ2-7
CASRTGSFYEQYF
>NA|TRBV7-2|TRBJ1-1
CASSLRRAGMNTEAFF
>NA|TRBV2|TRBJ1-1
CASGGDRREAFF
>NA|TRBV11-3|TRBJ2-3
CASRGGTGADTQYF
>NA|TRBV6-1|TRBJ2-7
CASTGIISSYEQYF
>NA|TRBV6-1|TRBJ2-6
CASSEGSTSGANVLTF
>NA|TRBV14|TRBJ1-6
CASSPSENSPLHF
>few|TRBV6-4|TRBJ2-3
CASSGTGGTDTQYF
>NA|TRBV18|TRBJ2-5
CASSPPSEETQYF
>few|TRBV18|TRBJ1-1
CASSQGRGAFF
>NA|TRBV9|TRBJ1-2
CASSSLGHRDYGYTF
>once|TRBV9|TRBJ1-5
CASSLQGGNQPQHF
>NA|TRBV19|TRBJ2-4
CASSTRTGLAKNIQYF
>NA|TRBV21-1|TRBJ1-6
CASNSGRMSSYNSPLHF
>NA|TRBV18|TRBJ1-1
CASSPLAEMNTEAFF
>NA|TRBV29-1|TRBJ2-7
CTVSPGGSYEQYF
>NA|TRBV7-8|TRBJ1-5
CASSPVVVGHQPQHF
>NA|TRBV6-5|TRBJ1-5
CASSSGVLSNQPQHF
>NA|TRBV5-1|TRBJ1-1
CASSLAGGGTEAFF
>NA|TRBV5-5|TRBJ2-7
CASSLLGASSYEQYF
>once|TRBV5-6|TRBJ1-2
CASSNSHGAGGYTF
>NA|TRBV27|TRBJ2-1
CAARGYNEQFF
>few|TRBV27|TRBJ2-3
CASSPAGYTDTQYF
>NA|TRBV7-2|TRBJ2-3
CASIRGRETDTQYF
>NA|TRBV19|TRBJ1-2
CASSPRTTGWDYGYTF
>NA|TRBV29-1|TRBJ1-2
CSVGDGDNYGYTF
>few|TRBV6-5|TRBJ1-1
CASSQDRKAEAFF
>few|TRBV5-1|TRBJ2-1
CASSPLGPPYNEQFF
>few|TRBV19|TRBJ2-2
CATHEEGLRGANTGELFF
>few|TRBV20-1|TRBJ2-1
CSASPRDEQFF
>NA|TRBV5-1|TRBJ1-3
CASSFGDGNTIYF
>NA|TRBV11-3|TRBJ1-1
CASSFGERTEAFF
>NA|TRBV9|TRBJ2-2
CASSAPRAVGTNTGELFF
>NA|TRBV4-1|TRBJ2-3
CASATSGVLTDTQYF
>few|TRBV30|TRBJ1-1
CAWSVGSRTEAFF